These 11 T cell receptor beta chains came from one sample sequenced in a study of response to subunit inactivated influenza vaccine. TCRdb itself ran the RT-PCR reads through MiXCR, one entry per CDR3 protein. Of approximately 250,000 distinct CDR3 sequences in the sample, 12% are singletons; the top ten hold approximately 7.8%. Sequenced here: non-naive T cells sorted from PBMCs, sampled around two weeks before vaccination. The receptors derive from a man aged 50-59 years who received an inactivated influenza vaccine.

This clonotype came up a few times. The V gene is TRBV12-5, the J gene TRBJ2-3; D call uncertain. V was clipped by 6 bases and J by 10 bases, with 23 bases between them. This CDR3 has 15 residues. From germline, CDR1 is LGHNT and CDR2 FRNRAP. CDR3 sequence: CASGPFPGQADAQYF. The CDR3 bases are TGTGCTAGTGGACCATTTCCGGGCCAGGCGGACGCGCAGTATTTT.

This clonotype was counted a few times. The chain employs TRBV6-1 and TRBJ2-2; no clear D gene. Germline V gene lookup returns CDR1 MNHNS and CDR2 SASEGT. CDR3 length: 13 amino acids. V dropped 6 bases and J dropped 4 bases, with 9 bases sitting between them. The CDR3 loop reads CASRILLTGELFF. DNA of the CDR3: TGTGCCAGCAGGATTCTCCTCACCGGGGAGCTGTTTTTT.

The table lists this clonotype with many counts. V gene TRBV29-1 combines with J gene TRBJ1-1; D might be TRBD1 (6 bases). CDR1 and CDR2 from the germline V gene are SQVTM and ANQGSEA. The V and J ends lost 7 bases and 1 base respectively, with 13 bases between them. This CDR3 contains 13 residues. The CDR3 DNA reads as TGCAGCGCCTTTAGGGGGGCGAACACTGAAGCTTTCTTT. Protein product: CSAFRGANTEAFF.

This clonotype was seen only a few times. The chain uses TRBV12-3 or TRBV12-4 and TRBJ1-4, with TRBD1 identical over 11 bases. This CDR3 is 17 amino acids long. V was pared by 1 base and J by 10 bases, with 11 bases of the junction left unmatched. The CDR3, as DNA: TGTGCCAGCAGTTTAGAGAATCTCGGGACAGGGGGGTTAAAACTGTTTTTT. The encoded protein is CASSLENLGTGGLKLFF.

A few counts support this clonotype. This chain joins TRBV2 and TRBJ2-7; D may be TRBD2 (5 bases). Per germline, CDR1 SNHLY and CDR2 FYNNEI. The V end lost 6 bases, the J end lost 2 bases, and 8 bases lay between the germline ends. CDR3 length equals 12 residues. CDR3 DNA: TGTGCCAGCAGACGGGAAGCCTACGAGCAGTACTTC. Amino acids: CASRREAYEQYF. The variable domain in full, with the rest retrieved from reference TRBV2 and TRBJ2-7, is EPEVTQTPSHQVTQMGQEVILRCVPISNHLYFYWYRQILGQKVEFLVSFYNNEISEKSEIFDDQFSVERPDGSNFTLKIRSTKLEDSAMYFCASRREAYEQYFGPGTRLTVT.

This clonotype showed up many times. CDR3 bases: TGTGCCAGCACCCCAGGAGGGCCAGACAACACTGAAGCTTTCTTT. Amino acids: CASTPGGPDNTEAFF. The chain carries TRBV7-9 and TRBJ1-1; no clear D. The CDR3 is made up of 15 amino acids. The germline V gene encodes CDR1 SEHNR and CDR2 FQNEAQ (reference sequence). Between the trimmed V and J ends, which lost 7 bases and 2 bases, there was a span of 17 bases. The complete variable domain, with remaining parts taken from reference TRBV7-9 and TRBJ1-1, reads DTGVSQNPRHKITKRGQNVTFRCDPISEHNRLYWYRQTLGQGPEFLTYFQNEAQLEKSRLLSDRFSAERPKGSFSTLEIQRTEQGDSAMYLCASTPGGPDNTEAFFGQGTRLTVV.

This clonotype showed up just a few times. The chain has TRBV6-1 and TRBJ1-4; D call uncertain. Germline CDR1 and CDR2: MNHNS and SASEGT. V gave up 6 bases and J gave up 5 bases, with 13 bases separating them. The CDR3 runs to 14 residues. The CDR3 coding sequence is TGTGCCAGCAGGTTCGCAGGCGGGAATGAAAAACTGTTTTTT. Encoded protein: CASRFAGGNEKLFF.

This clonotype was counted many times. CDR3 coding DNA: TGTGCCACCGCGACACCTGGAGGGTCCACTGAAGCTTTCTTT. Translated, it gives CATATPGGSTEAFF. This sequence joins TRBV19 and TRBJ1-1, with unresolved D. V lost 10 bases, J lost 4 bases, and 19 bases lay in between. Germline V gene sequence: CDR1 LNHDA, CDR2 SQIVND (reference sequence). The CDR3 totals 14 residues.

This clonotype was observed at least ten times. The chain combines TRBV28 with TRBJ2-7, with 8 bases identical to TRBD1. The V and J ends lost 1 base and 4 bases, in that order; junction bases with no gene match: 6. The CDR3 runs to 15 residues. The germline V gene encodes CDR1 MDHEN and CDR2 SYDVKM. The CDR3 region has the DNA TGTGCCAGCAGTTTATTGACAGGGGAGGATTACGAGCAGTACTTC. Its translation: CASSLLTGEDYEQYF.

V and J are TRBV4-3 and TRBJ1-1; D not certain. The germline V gene has CDR1 LGHNA and CDR2 YSLEER. V gave up 1 base and J gave up 1 base, with 7 bases separating them. The CDR3 sequence is 14 residues long. CDR3 loop: CASSQVQENTEAFF. CDR3 nucleotide sequence: TGCGCCAGCAGCCAAGTTCAGGAGAACACTGAAGCTTTCTTT.

The V call is TRBV20-1, the J call TRBJ2-2; the match to TRBD2 covers 8 bases. Germline V CDR1 and CDR2: DFQATT, SNEGSKA (reference sequence). V was clipped by 0 bases and J by 3 bases; unmatched bases: 9. CDR3 length equals 17 residues. CDR3 residues: CSARDLLAGGYTGELFF. CDR3 nucleotide sequence: TGCAGTGCTAGAGACCTCTTGGCGGGAGGTTACACCGGGGAGCTGTTTTTT.